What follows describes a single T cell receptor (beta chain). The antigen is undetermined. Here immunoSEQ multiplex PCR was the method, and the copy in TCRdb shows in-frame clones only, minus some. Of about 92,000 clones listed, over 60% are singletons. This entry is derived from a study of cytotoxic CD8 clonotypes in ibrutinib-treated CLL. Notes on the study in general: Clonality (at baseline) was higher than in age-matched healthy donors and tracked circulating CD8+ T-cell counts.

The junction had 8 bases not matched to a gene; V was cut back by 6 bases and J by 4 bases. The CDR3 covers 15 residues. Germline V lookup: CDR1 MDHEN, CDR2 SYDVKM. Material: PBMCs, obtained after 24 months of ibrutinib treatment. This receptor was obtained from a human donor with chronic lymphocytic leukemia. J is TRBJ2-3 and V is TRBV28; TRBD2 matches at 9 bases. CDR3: CASSPWREGADTQYF. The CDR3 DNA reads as TGTGCCAGCAGCCCCTGGCGGGAGGGAGCAGATACGCAGTATTTT.